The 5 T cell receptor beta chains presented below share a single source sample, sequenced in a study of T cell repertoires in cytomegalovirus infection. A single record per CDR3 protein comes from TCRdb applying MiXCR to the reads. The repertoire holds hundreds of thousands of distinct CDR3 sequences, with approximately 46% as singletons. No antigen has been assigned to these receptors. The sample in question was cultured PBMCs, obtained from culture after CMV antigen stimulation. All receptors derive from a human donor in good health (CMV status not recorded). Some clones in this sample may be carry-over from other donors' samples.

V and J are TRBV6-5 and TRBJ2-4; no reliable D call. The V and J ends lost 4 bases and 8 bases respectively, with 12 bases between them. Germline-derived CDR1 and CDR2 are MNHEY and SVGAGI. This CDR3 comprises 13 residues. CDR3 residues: CASSWNPRDIQYF. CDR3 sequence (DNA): TGTGCCAGCAGTTGGAACCCCCGCGACATTCAGTACTTC.

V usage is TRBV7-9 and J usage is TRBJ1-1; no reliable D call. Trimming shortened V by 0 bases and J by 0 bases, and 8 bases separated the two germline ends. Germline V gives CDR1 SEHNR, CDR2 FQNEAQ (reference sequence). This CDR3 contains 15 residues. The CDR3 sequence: CASSLALQLNTEAFF. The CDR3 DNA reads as TGTGCCAGCAGCTTAGCGTTACAGTTGAACACTGAAGCTTTCTTT.

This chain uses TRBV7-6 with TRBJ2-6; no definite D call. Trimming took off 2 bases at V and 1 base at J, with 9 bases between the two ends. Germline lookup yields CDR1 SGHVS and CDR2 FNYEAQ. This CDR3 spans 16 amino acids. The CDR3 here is CASSLWYRSGANVLTF. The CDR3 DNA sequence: TGTGCCAGCAGCTTATGGTACAGATCTGGGGCCAACGTCCTGACTTTC.

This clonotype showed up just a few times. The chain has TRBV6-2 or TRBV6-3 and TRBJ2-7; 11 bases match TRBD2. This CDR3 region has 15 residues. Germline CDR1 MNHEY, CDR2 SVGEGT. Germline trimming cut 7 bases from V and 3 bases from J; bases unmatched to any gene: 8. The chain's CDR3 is CASIPSSGRNYEQYF. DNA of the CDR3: TGTGCCAGCATCCCTTCTAGCGGGAGGAACTACGAGCAGTACTTC.

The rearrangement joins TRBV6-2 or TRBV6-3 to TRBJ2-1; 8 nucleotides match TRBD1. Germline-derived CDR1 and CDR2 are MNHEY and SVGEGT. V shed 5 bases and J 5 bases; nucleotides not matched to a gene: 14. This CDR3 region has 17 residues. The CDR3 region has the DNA TGTGCCAGCAGTGCCCCCCGGACAGGGCTTGTAAACAATGAGCAGTTCTTC. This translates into CASSAPRTGLVNNEQFF.